A single sample gave rise to the 5 T cell receptor beta chains below, sequenced in a study of shared clonotypes between healthy human individuals. Profiling relied on immunoSEQ multiplex PCR, and the TCRdb table lists in-frame clones only, not all of them. The table has over 95,000 clones, more than 65% seen once. The material sequenced was memory CD8+ T cells sorted from blood. The subset: CD45RO+ cells pooled with CCR7-negative TemRA cells. All receptors come from a woman under 40 in good health.

This clone was observed once. The chain recombines TRBV4-1 with TRBJ2-3, with 7 bases fitting TRBD1. Trimming cost V 1 base and J 0 bases; bases outside gene matches: 4. Germline V gives CDR1 MGHRA, CDR2 YSYEKL. The CDR3 sequence is 16 residues long. The DNA for the CDR3 is TGCGCCAGCAGCCAAGCGGCAGGGGGTAGCACAGATACGCAGTATTTT. This encodes CASSQAAGGSTDTQYF.

Many counts were recorded for this clone. This sample also contains other DNA sequences that code for the same CDR3. J is TRBJ2-7 and V is TRBV6-1; 11 positions agree with TRBD1. The CDR3 spans 15 residues. Per germline, CDR1 MNHNS and CDR2 SASEGT. After removal of 0 bases from V and 3 bases from J, the junction contained 1 base not matched to a gene. In nucleotides, the CDR3 is TGTGCCAGCAGTGAAGCGGGGACAGGGGGCTACGAGCAGTACTTC. Amino acids: CASSEAGTGGYEQYF.

The V gene is TRBV9, the J gene TRBJ2-2, with 7 bases identical to TRBD1. The J segment lost 4 bases and the V segment lost 9 bases, leaving 9 bases of the junction unmatched. The CDR3 totals 14 residues. Per the germline V gene, CDR1 is SGDLS and CDR2 is YYNGEE. The CDR3 nucleotides read TGTGCCACCGAGAGGGGGCCCTCCACCGGGGAGCTGTTTTTT. The encoded protein is CATERGPSTGELFF.

V gene TRBV28 combines with J gene TRBJ2-7; TRBD1 matches at 7 bases. V lost 6 bases, J lost 1 base, and 9 bases stayed unmatched. CDR3 length: 15 residues. The germline gives CDR1 MDHEN, CDR2 SYDVKM. The CDR3: CASSDLNRGSYEQYF. The CDR3 bases are TGTGCCAGCAGCGACCTGAACAGGGGATCCTACGAGCAGTACTTC.

This chain uses TRBV19 with TRBJ1-1; weak D call: TRBD1 (6 bases). Germline V CDR1 and CDR2: LNHDA, SQIVND (reference sequence). V was cut by 5 bases and J by 0 bases, with 13 bases left in between. The CDR3 has 15 amino acids. The DNA of the CDR3 is TGTGCCAGTAGTGCACAGGGACGGTTGAACACTGAAGCTTTCTTT. It is translated as CASSAQGRLNTEAFF.